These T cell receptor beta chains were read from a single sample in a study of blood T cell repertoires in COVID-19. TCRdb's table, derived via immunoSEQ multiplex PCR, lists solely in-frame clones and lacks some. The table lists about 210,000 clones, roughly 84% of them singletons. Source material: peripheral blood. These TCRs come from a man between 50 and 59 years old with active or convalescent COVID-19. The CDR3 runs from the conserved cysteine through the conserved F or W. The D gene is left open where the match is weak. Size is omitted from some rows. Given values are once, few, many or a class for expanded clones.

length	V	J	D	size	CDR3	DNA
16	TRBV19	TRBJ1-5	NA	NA	CASNLDSPYSDQPQHF	TGTGCCAGTAATCTGGACAGTCCCTATAGTGATCAGCCCCAGCATTTT
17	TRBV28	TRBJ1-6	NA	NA	CASSSHIGQTYNSPLHF	TGTGCCAGCAGTTCTCACATCGGACAGACTTATAATTCACCCCTCCACTTT
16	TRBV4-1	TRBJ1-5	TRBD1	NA	CASSHITGGAHQPQHF	TGCGCCAGCAGCCATATAACAGGGGGCGCGCATCAGCCCCAGCATTTT
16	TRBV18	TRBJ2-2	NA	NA	CASSPPQQSNTGELFF	TGTGCCAGCTCACCACCCCAACAGTCGAACACCGGGGAGCTGTTTTTT
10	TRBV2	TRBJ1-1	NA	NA	CARGVEREPF	TGTGCCAGAGGAGTAGAACGGGAGCCCTTT
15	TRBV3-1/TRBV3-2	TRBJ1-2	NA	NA	CASSQALQGGYGYTF	TGTGCCAGCAGCCAAGCCCTCCAGGGAGGCTATGGCTACACCTTC
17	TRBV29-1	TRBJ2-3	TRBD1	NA	CSVEGARDRGSTDTQYF	TGCAGCGTTGAAGGCGCCCGGGACAGGGGAAGCACAGATACGCAGTATTTT
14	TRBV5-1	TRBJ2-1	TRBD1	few	CASSGTGGHNEQFF	TGCGCCAGCAGCGGGACAGGGGGCCACAATGAGCAGTTCTTC
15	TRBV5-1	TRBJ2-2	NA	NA	CASSLDSHWAGELFF	TGCGCCAGCAGCTTAGACAGCCACTGGGCCGGGGAGCTGTTTTTT
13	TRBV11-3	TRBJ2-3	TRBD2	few	CASSLTSGGTQYF	TGTGCCAGCAGCTTGACTAGCGGGGGAACGCAGTATTTT
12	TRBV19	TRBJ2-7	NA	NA	CASSQGYYEQYF	TGTGCCAGTTCTCAGGGTTACTACGAGCAGTACTTC
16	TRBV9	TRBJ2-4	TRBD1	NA	CASSVGDSRAKNIQYF	TGTGCCAGCAGCGTAGGGGACAGTCGAGCCAAAAACATTCAGTACTTC
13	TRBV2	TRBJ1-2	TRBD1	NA	CASSPRGRDGYTF	TGTGCCAGCAGTCCCAGGGGGCGCGATGGCTACACCTTC
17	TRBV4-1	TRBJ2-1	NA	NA	CASSHLAGQSGVNEQFF	TGCGCCAGCAGCCACTTGGCGGGACAGTCCGGTGTGAATGAGCAGTTCTTC
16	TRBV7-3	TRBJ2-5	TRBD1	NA	CASSLRATGGKETQYF	TGTGCCAGCAGCTTAAGGGCTACAGGGGGCAAAGAGACCCAGTACTTC
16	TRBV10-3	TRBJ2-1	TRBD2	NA	CAISDPTRGGAGEQFF	TGTGCCATCAGTGACCCAACCCGGGGGGGAGCGGGTGAGCAGTTCTTC
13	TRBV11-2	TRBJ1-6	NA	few	CASSGQGSSPLHF	TGTGCCAGCAGCGGGCAGGGTAGCTCACCCCTCCACTTT
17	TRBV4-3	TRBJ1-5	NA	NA	CASSQDYRIYSNQPQHF	TGCGCCAGCAGCCAAGATTACAGGATATATAGCAATCAGCCCCAGCATTTT
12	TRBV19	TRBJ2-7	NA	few	CASSAGAYEQYF	TGTGCCAGCTCCGCGGGCGCCTACGAGCAGTACTTC
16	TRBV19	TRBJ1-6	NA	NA	CASSLKGSSYNSPLHF	TGTGCCAGTAGTCTCAAAGGGAGCTCCTATAATTCACCCCTCCACTTT
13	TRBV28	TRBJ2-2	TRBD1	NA	CASSYRGTGELFF	TGTGCCAGCAGTTACAGGGGCACCGGGGAGCTGTTTTTT
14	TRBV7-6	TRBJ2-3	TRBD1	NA	CASSLGQGAYTQYF	TGTGCCAGCAGCTTGGGACAGGGGGCTTATACGCAGTATTTT
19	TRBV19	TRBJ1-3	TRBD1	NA	CASSIKTGGLLLAGNTIYF	TGTGCCAGTAGTATAAAGACAGGGGGCCTACTCTTGGCTGGAAACACCATATATTTT
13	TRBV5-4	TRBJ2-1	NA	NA	CASSTGTYNEQFF	TGTGCCAGCAGCACAGGGACCTACAATGAGCAGTTCTTC
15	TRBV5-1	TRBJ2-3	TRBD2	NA	CASSWGLATQDTQYF	TGCGCCAGCAGCTGGGGACTAGCTACCCAAGATACGCAGTATTTT